Sequencing of this T cell receptor (beta chain) was carried out in a study of control samples from healthy donors and cancer patients. Sequenced by immunoSEQ multiplex PCR; TCRdb stores in-frame clones only, minus some. This sample has 79,000 or so clones, with about 89% found just once. The germline V gene has CDR1 MNHEY and CDR2 SVGAGI. Between the trimmed V and J ends, which lost 5 bases and 0 bases, there was a span of 13 bases. The CDR3 spans 15 residues. This clonotype was sampled from a woman aged 50 to 60 with colorectal cancer. The chain has TRBV6-5 and TRBJ1-1, with D perhaps TRBD1 (6 bases). What was sequenced was PBMCs. The CDR3 region is CASSPETGLNTEAFF. CDR3 nucleotides: TGTGCCAGCAGTCCCGAGACAGGCCTGAACACTGAAGCTTTCTTT.